The 29 T cell receptor beta chains below all came from one sample that was sequenced in a study of cytomegalovirus exposure and HLA in healthy donors. A multiplex PCR was run with 60 Vbeta primers and 13 Jbeta primers. The assay was immunoSEQ multiplex PCR, and TCRdb's table has in-frame clones only and misses some. Of under 200,000 clones listed, about three quarters are singletons. The source material was PBMCs. The origin of the receptors is a woman aged 40 to 55 in good health and CMV-seronegative.

In this sample, this clone turned up a few times. This chain connects TRBV5-4 to TRBJ2-4; D remains ambiguous. Germline CDR1 is SGHNT and CDR2 is YYREEE (reference sequence). The V gene lost 5 bases and the J gene lost 1 base, with 10 bases spanning the gap. The length of the CDR3 is 14 residues. DNA of the CDR3: TGTGCCAGCAGTTTTACAGATGCCAAAAACATTCAGTACTTC. This gives the protein CASSFTDAKNIQYF. The full variable domain, completed using reference TRBV5-4 and TRBJ2-4, is ETGVTQSPTHLIKTRGQQVTLRCSSQSGHNTVSWYQQALGQGPQFIFQYYREEENGRGNFPPRFSGLQFPNYSSELNVNALELDDSALYLCASSFTDAKNIQYFGAGTRLSVL.

This clone has a handful of counts. V usage is TRBV9 and J usage is TRBJ1-6; 7 bases line up with TRBD1. CDR1 is SGDLS and CDR2 is YYNGEE in the germline V gene. With 4 bases clipped from V and 8 bases from J, the junction kept 3 bases outside the gene matches. This CDR3 comprises 13 residues. The DNA of the CDR3 is TGTGCCAGCAGCAGAGGACAGGATTCACCCCTCCACTTT. Protein product: CASSRGQDSPLHF.

The chain carries TRBV7-2 and TRBJ1-6; 10 bases are a match to TRBD1. Germline V CDR1 and CDR2: SGHTA, FQGNSA. The CDR3 spans 14 residues. After removal of 5 bases from V and 10 bases from J, the junction contained 5 bases not matched to a gene. This chain's CDR3 is CASSADRGPSPLHF. The CDR3, as DNA: TGTGCCAGCAGCGCAGACAGGGGGCCCTCACCCCTCCACTTT. The full variable domain, completed using reference TRBV7-2 and TRBJ1-6, is GAGVSQSPSNKVTEKGKDVELRCDPISGHTALYWYRQSLGQGLEFLIYFQGNSAPDKSGLPSDRFSAERTGGSVSTLTIQRTQQEDSAVYLCASSADRGPSPLHFGNGTRLTVT.

The rearrangement links TRBV5-1 to TRBJ2-7, with 9 bases fitting TRBD1. Looked up from germline, CDR1 is SGHRS and CDR2 is YFSETQ. The CDR3 has 16 residues. The ends lost 0 bases at V and 4 bases at J; junction bases unmatched: 8. For the CDR3, the DNA is TGCGCCAGCAGCTTGGCGGCGGACAGGGGCAGTTACGAGCAGTACTTC. Amino acid sequence: CASSLAADRGSYEQYF.

This clone appeared a single time. This chain connects TRBV7-2 to TRBJ2-1; TRBD2 matches 9 bases. Germline V CDR1 and CDR2: SGHTA, FQGNSA. CDR3 length: 16 residues. The J segment lost 0 bases and the V segment lost 5 bases, leaving 5 bases of the junction unmatched. The DNA of the CDR3 is TGTGCCAGCAGCCTTAGCGGGGGTAGCTCCTACAATGAGCAGTTCTTC. Translating it yields CASSLSGGSSYNEQFF.

The V gene is TRBV7-2, the J gene TRBJ2-5; no reliable D call. The CDR3 is 15 residues long. Trimming took off 2 bases at V and 5 bases at J, with 15 bases between the two ends. Germline values: CDR1 SGHTA, CDR2 FQGNSA. The CDR3 coding sequence is TGTGCCAGCAGCTTACGTCGCCCAAAGAGGGAGACCCAGTACTTC. Encoded protein: CASSLRRPKRETQYF.

The chain links TRBV6-5 to TRBJ2-5, with 7 bases fitting TRBD2. In germline, CDR1 is MNHEY, CDR2 SVGAGI. V trimming: 4 bases; J trimming: 2 bases; junction bases outside the gene matches: 7. This CDR3 has 15 amino acids. CDR3 nucleotide sequence: TGTGCCAGCAGTTCCCTAGGCGGGGGACAAGAGACCCAGTACTTC. Its protein product is CASSSLGGGQETQYF.

This chain uses TRBV7-9 with TRBJ1-6; possible D gene TRBD1, 6 bases. Trimming removed 5 bases at V and 13 bases at J, with 15 bases between. Germline V gene sequence: CDR1 SEHNR, CDR2 FQNEAQ (reference sequence). The CDR3 runs 13 residues. CDR3 DNA: TGTGCCAGCAGCGACGCAGGGGAATTTCCCCTCCACTTT. This gives the protein CASSDAGEFPLHF.

This chain connects TRBV5-1 to TRBJ2-2, with 12 bases identical to TRBD1. From germline, CDR1 is SGHRS and CDR2 YFSETQ. This CDR3 has 17 residues. With V trimmed by 0 bases and J by 4 bases, 4 bases remained unmatched. This CDR3 is CASSLVGTGGFTGELFF. The CDR3 nucleotides are TGCGCCAGCAGCTTGGTAGGGACAGGGGGCTTCACCGGGGAGCTGTTTTTT. Combining the CDR3 with reference TRBV5-1 and TRBJ2-2 gives the whole variable domain KAGVTQTPRYLIKTRGQQVTLSCSPISGHRSVSWYQQTPGQGLQFLFEYFSETQRNKGNFPGRFSGRQFSNSRSEMNVSTLELGDSALYLCASSLVGTGGFTGELFFGEGSRLTVL.

The rearrangement joins TRBV10-1 to TRBJ2-7; 7 bases align to TRBD1. The V gene's germline CDR1 is WNHNN and CDR2 SYGVQD (reference sequence). There are 15 residues in the CDR3. The V gene end was trimmed by 0 bases and the J gene end by 2 bases; junction bases not matched to a gene: 4. The CDR3 loop is CASSESAGGTYEQYF. As DNA, the CDR3 is TGCGCCAGCAGTGAGTCGGCAGGGGGAACCTACGAGCAGTACTTC.

The chain combines TRBV5-4 with TRBJ2-2; 11 bases fit TRBD2. CDR1 SGHNT and CDR2 YYREEE come from the germline V gene (reference sequence). After removal of 4 bases from V and 0 bases from J, the junction contained 8 bases not matched to a gene. The CDR3 consists of 18 residues. The DNA for the CDR3 is TGTGCCAGCAGCGACCCTAGCGGGGGGCCGACGAACACCGGGGAGCTGTTTTTT. Amino acids: CASSDPSGGPTNTGELFF.

This chain links TRBV18 with TRBJ1-2, with unresolved D. V was cut by 2 bases and J by 1 base, with 26 bases left in between. The CDR3 length is 20 residues. The V gene's germline CDR1 is KGHSH and CDR2 LQKENI. CDR3 amino acids: CASSPAGVGRPKEINYGYTF. The CDR3 DNA reads as TGTGCCAGCTCACCAGCGGGTGTTGGACGGCCCAAAGAGATTAACTATGGCTACACCTTC.

The chain combines TRBV9 with TRBJ1-1, with D hard to call. Germline V lookup: CDR1 SGDLS, CDR2 YYNGEE. CDR3 length equals 14 residues. Trimming took off 4 bases at V and 3 bases at J, with 13 bases between the two ends. Written as DNA, the CDR3 is TGTGCCAGCAGCACTGGGAGAAAGGACACTGAAGCTTTCTTT. Residues: CASSTGRKDTEAFF.

The chain employs TRBV5-1 and TRBJ2-3, with 10 bases fitting TRBD1. Per germline, CDR1 SGHRS and CDR2 YFSETQ. CDR3 length equals 16 residues. V was pared by 4 bases and J by 1 base, with 6 bases of the junction left unmatched. The CDR3 loop reads CASSRSGTGGTDTQYF. The CDR3 DNA reads as TGCGCCAGCAGCCGTTCCGGGACAGGGGGCACAGATACGCAGTATTTT. The full variable domain, completed using reference TRBV5-1 and TRBJ2-3, is KAGVTQTPRYLIKTRGQQVTLSCSPISGHRSVSWYQQTPGQGLQFLFEYFSETQRNKGNFPGRFSGRQFSNSRSEMNVSTLELGDSALYLCASSRSGTGGTDTQYFGPGTRLTVL.

This chain links TRBV5-1 with TRBJ2-5; 8 nucleotides align to TRBD1. Losses at the gene ends were 0 bases for V and 4 bases for J; bases not matched to a gene: 2. The CDR3 is 14 residues long. Germline V gives CDR1 SGHRS, CDR2 YFSETQ. This CDR3 reads CASSLGTGLETQYF. The CDR3 DNA is TGCGCCAGCAGCTTGGGGACAGGGTTAGAGACCCAGTACTTC.

V gene TRBV5-1 combines with J gene TRBJ1-2; D unresolved. Germline V CDR1 and CDR2: SGHRS, YFSETQ. Deletions cut 4 bases from V and 4 bases from J, with 14 bases between. CDR3 length: 14 residues. The CDR3, as DNA: TGCGCCAGCAGCAGAACCGGGATTATCTATGGCTACACCTTC. Amino acids: CASSRTGIIYGYTF. Using reference TRBV5-1 and TRBJ1-2 for the parts outside the CDR3, the full variable domain is KAGVTQTPRYLIKTRGQQVTLSCSPISGHRSVSWYQQTPGQGLQFLFEYFSETQRNKGNFPGRFSGRQFSNSRSEMNVSTLELGDSALYLCASSRTGIIYGYTFGSGTRLTVV.

This clone has a handful of counts. V usage is TRBV6-6 and J usage is TRBJ1-1, with D perhaps matching TRBD1 (6 bases). Germline V gives CDR1 MNHNY, CDR2 SVGAGI (reference sequence). Trimming removed 5 bases at V and 4 bases at J, with 8 bases between. The CDR3 totals 12 residues. The CDR3 region is CASSQQGTEAFF. The CDR3 DNA reads TGTGCCAGCAGTCAACAGGGCACTGAAGCTTTCTTT.

This clone appeared a single time. The chain links TRBV6-1 to TRBJ1-6; the D is unclear. This CDR3 contains 11 residues. Trimming removed 6 bases from V and 10 bases from J, with 7 bases in between. Per germline, CDR1 MNHNS and CDR2 SASEGT. CDR3 DNA: TGTGCCAGCAGGAGAGCATCACCCCTCCACTTT. Translated, it gives CASRRASPLHF.

The chain employs TRBV29-1 and TRBJ1-1; D perhaps matches TRBD1 (5 bases). CDR1 SQVTM and CDR2 ANQGSEA come from the germline V gene. This CDR3 contains 16 residues. V was clipped by 4 bases and J by 7 bases, with 25 bases between them. For the CDR3, the DNA is TGCAGCGTTGCCGGGGAGGCAGGGAGAACAAGGGGTGAAGCTTTCTTT. Translated, it gives CSVAGEAGRTRGEAFF.

CDR3 DNA: TGTGCCAGCAGTGGGACAGTTAACTATGGCTACACCTTC. It is translated as CASSGTVNYGYTF. This chain joins TRBV6-6 and TRBJ1-2; 7 nucleotides line up with TRBD1. CDR3 length: 13 amino acids. With 5 bases clipped from V and 1 base from J, the junction kept 1 base outside the gene matches. The V gene's germline CDR1 is MNHNY and CDR2 SVGAGI (reference sequence).

The rearrangement links TRBV27 to TRBJ2-1; 7 bases are a match to TRBD1. V gave up 6 bases and J gave up 2 bases; unmatched junction bases: 4. The CDR3 contains 14 residues. Germline assignment: CDR1 MNHEY and CDR2 SMNVEV (reference sequence). Written as DNA, the CDR3 is TGTGCCAGCAGCACCGGGACAGCCTACAATGAGCAGTTCTTC. Protein product: CASSTGTAYNEQFF.

The rearrangement joins TRBV7-9 to TRBJ2-6; 7 bases align to TRBD2. CDR3 length: 19 amino acids. Trimming removed 1 base from V and 2 bases from J; junction bases left unmatched: 11. Germline V lookup: CDR1 SEHNR, CDR2 FQNEAQ (reference sequence). The CDR3 region is CASSLVLGLGKAGANVLTF. CDR3 DNA: TGTGCCAGCAGCTTAGTCCTTGGACTAGGAAAAGCTGGGGCCAACGTCCTGACTTTC.

The sample holds a few counts of this clone. The DNA of the CDR3 is TGTGCCAGCAGCCGACAGCAAATTAACACTGAAGCTTTCTTT. Its protein product is CASSRQQINTEAFF. The genes are TRBV2 and TRBJ1-1; D possibly corresponds to TRBD1 (5 bases). CDR3 length: 14 amino acids. Germline CDR1 SNHLY, CDR2 FYNNEI. The ends were cut back, 6 bases at V and 2 bases at J, with 13 bases in the middle.

The chain has TRBV14 and TRBJ1-2, with no clear D. The CDR3 length is 14 residues. Germline lookup yields CDR1 SGHDN and CDR2 FVKESK. The V gene lost 5 bases and the J gene lost 3 bases, with 13 bases spanning the gap. The CDR3 protein is CASSTRTGYYGYTF. DNA for the CDR3: TGTGCCAGCAGCACCCGGACGGGATACTATGGCTACACCTTC.

V is TRBV6-1 and J is TRBJ1-5; D not certain. V was pared by 2 bases and J by 2 bases, with 7 bases between. CDR1 and CDR2 (germline): MNHNS, SASEGT. The CDR3 has 14 amino acids. CDR3 DNA sequence: TGTGCCAGCAGTGAAAACCCGGGCAATCAGCCCCAGCATTTT. Its protein product is CASSENPGNQPQHF.

The chain is built from TRBV6-6 and TRBJ1-2; D perhaps matches TRBD1 (6 bases). Trimming stripped 6 bases from V and 3 bases from J, with 11 bases between. The CDR3 is 13 amino acids. Germline lookup yields CDR1 MNHNY and CDR2 SVGAGI (reference sequence). The CDR3 is CASRIQGHYGYTF. CDR3 coding DNA: TGTGCCAGCAGGATACAGGGTCACTATGGCTACACCTTC.

V gene TRBV7-9 combines with J gene TRBJ2-1, with 8 bases that match TRBD2. CDR1 SEHNR and CDR2 FQNEAQ come from the germline V gene (reference sequence). V was pared by 2 bases and J by 9 bases, with 9 bases of the junction left unmatched. The CDR3 is made up of 15 amino acids. CDR3 in amino acids: CASSLTGGAGGEQFF. The CDR3 region has the DNA TGTGCCAGCAGCTTAACGGGGGGGGCCGGGGGTGAGCAGTTCTTC.

V and J are TRBV2 and TRBJ2-3; the match to TRBD2 covers 8 bases. CDR1 and CDR2 from the germline V gene are SNHLY and FYNNEI. The junction had 11 bases not matched to a gene; V was cut back by 9 bases and J by 0 bases. The CDR3 covers 16 residues. The CDR3 sequence is CASRSGRTPSTDTQYF. DNA for the CDR3: TGTGCCAGTAGAAGCGGGAGAACCCCAAGCACAGATACGCAGTATTTT.

The genes are TRBV5-6 and TRBJ2-1; TRBD1 matches 9 bases. Trimming removed 1 base from V and 0 bases from J; junction bases left unmatched: 5. Germline V CDR1 and CDR2: SGHDT, YYEEEE. The CDR3 length is 17 residues. CDR3: CASSLPGTGFSYNEQFF. In nucleotides, the CDR3 is TGTGCCAGCAGCTTGCCGGGGACAGGGTTCTCCTACAATGAGCAGTTCTTC. Complete variable domain (other parts from reference TRBV5-6 and TRBJ2-1): DAGVTQSPTHLIKTRGQQVTLRCSPKSGHDTVSWYQQALGQGPQFIFQYYEEEERQRGNFPDRFSGHQFPNYSSELNVNALLLGDSALYLCASSLPGTGFSYNEQFFGPGTRLTVL.